This TCR beta chain was captured by sequencing in a study of shared clonotypes between healthy human individuals. Terminally differentiated effector memory CD45RA+ cells were excluded from the naive CD8 cells, which were CD45RO-negative and positively selected for CCR7. Assay execution took place at the deep level. Profiling relied on immunoSEQ multiplex PCR, and the TCRdb table lists in-frame clones only, not all of them. The sample has some 2,000,000 clones, about 95% seen once. Findings and caveats of the study: All-four-donor shared clonotypes had higher generation probabilities than non-shared clonotypes did.

Details on this clone: Its matching antigen is unknown.

What was sequenced was naive CD8+ T cells sorted from blood. The receptor was isolated from a man aged 18 to 29 in good health.

The DNA of the CDR3 is TGTGCCACGGGGGCCCGATATTCACCCCTCCACTTT. Protein product: CATGARYSPLHF. The genes are TRBV6-6 and TRBJ1-6, with TRBD1 as a possible D gene (6 bases). Germline CDR1 MNHNY, CDR2 SVGAGI (reference sequence). This CDR3 is 12 amino acids long. Trimming took off 10 bases at V and 8 bases at J, with 12 bases between the two ends.